This T cell receptor (beta chain) was found in a study of blood T cell repertoires in COVID-19. Germline CDR1 MNHEY, CDR2 SVGEGT. The CDR3 contains 11 residues. The ends were cut back, 4 bases at V and 11 bases at J, with 11 bases in the middle. Produced via immunoSEQ multiplex PCR; TCRdb's table is partial and in-frame only. The table shows 300,000 to 450,000 clones, with 70% to 90% occurring only once. Patients at the Seattle site were enrolled during active infection and followed longitudinally. The sequencing sample was made of peripheral blood. V gene TRBV6-2 or TRBV6-3 combines with J gene TRBJ1-1, with unresolved D. The source of this sequence is a woman aged 25 to 45 with COVID-19, enrolled during active disease. DNA of the CDR3: TGTGCCAGCAGTTCCTGGAGACGCGCTTTCTTT. Residues: CASSSWRRAFF.